The clone carrying this T cell receptor (beta chain) was seen at least ten times. V was shortened by 3 bases and J by 4 bases, with 12 bases between the two germline ends. This CDR3 is built from 13 residues. The V gene's germline CDR1 is SQVTM and CDR2 ANQGSEA. This entry is derived from a study of T cell repertoires in cytomegalovirus infection. The wider study: Public TCR beta signature analysis indicated the presence of both CMV infection and matching HLA type.

TCRdb analysed the reads with MiXCR anew, one entry per CDR3 protein. This sample has 150,000 to 200,000 distinct CDR3 sequences, with around 20% found just once. The TCR sequence derives from a human donor in good health (CMV status not recorded). Some clones in this sample may be carry-over from other donors' samples. The chain uses TRBV29-1 and TRBJ2-5, with D tentatively TRBD1 (5 bases). Sequencing input: PBMCs. CDR3 coding DNA: TGCAGCGTTGACAGGGATATGTTAGAGACCCAGTACTTC. This gives the protein CSVDRDMLETQYF.